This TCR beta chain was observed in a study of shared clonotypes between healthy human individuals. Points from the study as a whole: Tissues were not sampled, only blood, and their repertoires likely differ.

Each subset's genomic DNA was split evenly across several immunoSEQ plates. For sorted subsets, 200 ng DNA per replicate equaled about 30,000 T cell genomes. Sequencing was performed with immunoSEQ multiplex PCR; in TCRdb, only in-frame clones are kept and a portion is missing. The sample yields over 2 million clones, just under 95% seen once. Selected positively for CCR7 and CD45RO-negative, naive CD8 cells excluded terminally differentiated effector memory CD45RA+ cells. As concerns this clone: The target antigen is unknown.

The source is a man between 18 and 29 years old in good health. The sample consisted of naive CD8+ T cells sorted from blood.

The CDR3 loop is CASSGQGRIGELFF. In nucleotides, the CDR3 is TGTGCCAGCAGCGGGCAGGGAAGGATCGGGGAGCTGTTTTTT. The gene calls are TRBV9 and TRBJ2-2, with D perhaps matching TRBD1 (5 bases). The CDR3 has 14 residues. Germline CDR1 and CDR2: SGDLS and YYNGEE. The V end was cut by 3 bases, the J end by 7 bases, with 13 bases between.